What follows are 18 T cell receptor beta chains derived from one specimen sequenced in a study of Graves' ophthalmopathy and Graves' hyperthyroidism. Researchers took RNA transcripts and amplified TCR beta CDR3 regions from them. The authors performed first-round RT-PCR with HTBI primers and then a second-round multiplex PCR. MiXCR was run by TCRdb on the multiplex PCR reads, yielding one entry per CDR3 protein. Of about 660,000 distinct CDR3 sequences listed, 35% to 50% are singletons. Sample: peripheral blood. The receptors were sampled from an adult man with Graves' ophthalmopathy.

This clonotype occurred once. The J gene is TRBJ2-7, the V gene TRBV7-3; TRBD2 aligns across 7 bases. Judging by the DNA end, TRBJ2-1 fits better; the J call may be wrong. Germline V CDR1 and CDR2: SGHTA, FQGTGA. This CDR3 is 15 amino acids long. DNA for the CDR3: TGTGCCAGCAGCTTAAACAGCGGGGAGTACAATGAGCAGTTCTTC. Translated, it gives CASSLNSGEYNEQFF.

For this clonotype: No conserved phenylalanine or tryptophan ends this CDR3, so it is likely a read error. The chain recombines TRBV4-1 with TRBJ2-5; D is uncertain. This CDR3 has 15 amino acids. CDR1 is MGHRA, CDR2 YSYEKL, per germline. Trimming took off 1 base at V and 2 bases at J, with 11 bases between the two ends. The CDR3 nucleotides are TGCGCCAGCAGCCAAGGTGTCGGGCCTCAAGAGACCCAGTACTGC. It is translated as CASSQGVGPQETQYC.

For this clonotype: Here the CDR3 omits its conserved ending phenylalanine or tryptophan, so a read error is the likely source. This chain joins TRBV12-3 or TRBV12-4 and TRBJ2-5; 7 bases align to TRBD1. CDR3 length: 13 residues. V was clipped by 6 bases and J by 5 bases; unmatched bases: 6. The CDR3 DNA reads TGTGCCAGCAGGAGACAGGGTGGCGAGACCCAGTACTCC. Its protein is CASRRQGGETQYS.

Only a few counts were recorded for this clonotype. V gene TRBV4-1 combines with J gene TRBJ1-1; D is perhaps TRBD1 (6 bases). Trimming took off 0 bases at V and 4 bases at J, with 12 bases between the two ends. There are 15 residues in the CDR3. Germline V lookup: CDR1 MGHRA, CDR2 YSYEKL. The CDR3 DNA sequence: TGCGCCAGCAGCCAAGATTGGGGGGCTAGCACTGAAGCTTTCTTT. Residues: CASSQDWGASTEAFF.

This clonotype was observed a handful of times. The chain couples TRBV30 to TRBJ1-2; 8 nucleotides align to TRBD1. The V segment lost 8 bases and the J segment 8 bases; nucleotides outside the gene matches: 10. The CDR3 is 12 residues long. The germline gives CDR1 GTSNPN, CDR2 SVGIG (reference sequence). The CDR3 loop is CAGQDREEGYTF. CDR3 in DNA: TGTGCCGGCCAGGACAGGGAGGAAGGCTACACCTTC.

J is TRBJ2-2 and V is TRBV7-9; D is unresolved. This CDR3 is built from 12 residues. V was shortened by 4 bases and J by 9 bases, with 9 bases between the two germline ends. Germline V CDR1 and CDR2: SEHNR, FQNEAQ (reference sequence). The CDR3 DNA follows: TGTGCCAGCAGCTCCTCGACCCGGGAGCTGTTTTTT. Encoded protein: CASSSSTRELFF.

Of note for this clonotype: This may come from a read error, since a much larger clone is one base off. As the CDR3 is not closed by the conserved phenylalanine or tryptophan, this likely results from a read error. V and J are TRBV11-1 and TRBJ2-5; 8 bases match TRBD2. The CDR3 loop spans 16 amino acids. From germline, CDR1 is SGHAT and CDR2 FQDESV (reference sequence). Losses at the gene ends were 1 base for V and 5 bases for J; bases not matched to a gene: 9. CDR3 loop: CASSLDGGGQMETQYL. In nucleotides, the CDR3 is TGTGCCAGCAGCTTAGACGGGGGGGGGCAAATGGAGACCCAGTACCTC.

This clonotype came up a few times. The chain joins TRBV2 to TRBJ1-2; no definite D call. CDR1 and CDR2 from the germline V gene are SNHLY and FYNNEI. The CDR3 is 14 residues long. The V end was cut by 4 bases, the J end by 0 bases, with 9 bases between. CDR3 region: CASSVTSTNYGYTF. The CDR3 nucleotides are TGTGCCAGCAGTGTTACATCGACTAACTATGGCTACACCTTC. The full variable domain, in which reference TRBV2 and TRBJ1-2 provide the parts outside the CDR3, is EPEVTQTPSHQVTQMGQEVILRCVPISNHLYFYWYRQILGQKVEFLVSFYNNEISEKSEIFDDQFSVERPDGSNFTLKIRSTKLEDSAMYFCASSVTSTNYGYTFGSGTRLTVV.

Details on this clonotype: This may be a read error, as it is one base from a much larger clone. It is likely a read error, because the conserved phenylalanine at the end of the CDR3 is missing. In DNA form, the CDR3 reads TGTGCCAGCAGCTTGGACTCGGAGCGGACCCAGTACGTC. It specifies CASSLDSERTQYV. V is TRBV5-5 and J is TRBJ2-5; no clear D. With 0 bases removed from V and 7 bases from J, the gap between germline ends came to 10 bases. Germline V gene lookup returns CDR1 SGHKS and CDR2 YYEKEE (reference sequence). The CDR3 is 13 residues long.

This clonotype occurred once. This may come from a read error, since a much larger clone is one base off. Written as DNA, the CDR3 is TGTGCCAGCAGCCTAGGGGCCGCCGCGGACGTGGAGACCCAGTACTTC. Translated, it gives CASSLGAAADVETQYF. The chain combines TRBV7-9 with TRBJ2-5; possible D gene TRBD1, 5 bases. Germline V gene data show CDR1 as SEHNR and CDR2 as FQNEAQ (reference sequence). V lost 5 bases and J 5 bases, leaving 21 bases between the germline ends. The CDR3 covers 16 residues. Looking up the rest from reference TRBV7-9 and TRBJ2-5 gives the full variable domain: DTGVSQNPRHKITKRGQNVTFRCDPISEHNRLYWYRQTLGQGPEFLTYFQNEAQLEKSRLLSDRFSAERPKGSFSTLEIQRTEQGDSAMYLCASSLGAAADVETQYFGPGTRLLVL.

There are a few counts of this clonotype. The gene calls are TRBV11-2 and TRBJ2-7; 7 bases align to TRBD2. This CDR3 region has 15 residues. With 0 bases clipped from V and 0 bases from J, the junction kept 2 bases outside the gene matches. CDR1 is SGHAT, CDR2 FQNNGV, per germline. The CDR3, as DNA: TGTGCCAGCAGCTTAGACGGGAGGTTCTCCTACGAGCAGTACTTC. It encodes CASSLDGRFSYEQYF.

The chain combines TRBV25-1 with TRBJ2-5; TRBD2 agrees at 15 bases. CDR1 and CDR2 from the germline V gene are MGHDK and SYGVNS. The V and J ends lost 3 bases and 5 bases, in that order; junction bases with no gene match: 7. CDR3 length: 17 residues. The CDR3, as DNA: TGTGCCAGCAGTGACTGGACTAGCGGGGGGGTATACGAGACCCAGTACTTC. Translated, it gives CASSDWTSGGVYETQYF.

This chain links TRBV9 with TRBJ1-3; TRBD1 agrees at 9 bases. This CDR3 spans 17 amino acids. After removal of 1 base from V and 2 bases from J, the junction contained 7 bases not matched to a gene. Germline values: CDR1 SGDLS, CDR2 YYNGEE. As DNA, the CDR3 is TGTGCCAGCAGCGTAAGTCAAGGACAGGGGCCTGGAAACACCATATATTTT. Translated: CASSVSQGQGPGNTIYF.

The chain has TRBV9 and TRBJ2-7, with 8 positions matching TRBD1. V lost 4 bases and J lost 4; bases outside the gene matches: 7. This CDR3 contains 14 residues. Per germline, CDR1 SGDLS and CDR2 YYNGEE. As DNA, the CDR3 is TGTGCCAGCAGCCAAGAGACAGGGGTTTACGAGCAGTACTTC. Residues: CASSQETGVYEQYF.

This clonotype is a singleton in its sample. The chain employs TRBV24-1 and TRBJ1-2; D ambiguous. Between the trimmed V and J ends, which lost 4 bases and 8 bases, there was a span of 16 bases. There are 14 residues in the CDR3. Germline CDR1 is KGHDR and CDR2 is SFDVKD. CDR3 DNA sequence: TGTGCCACCAGTGACCCGACGATCGGAGGCGGCTACACCTTC. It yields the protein CATSDPTIGGGYTF.

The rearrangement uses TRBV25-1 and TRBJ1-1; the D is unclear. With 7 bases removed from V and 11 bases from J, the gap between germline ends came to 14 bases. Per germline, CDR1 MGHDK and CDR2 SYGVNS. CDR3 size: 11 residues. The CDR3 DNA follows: TGTGCCAGCACCCTGGAGGCGCAGGCTTTCTTT. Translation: CASTLEAQAFF.

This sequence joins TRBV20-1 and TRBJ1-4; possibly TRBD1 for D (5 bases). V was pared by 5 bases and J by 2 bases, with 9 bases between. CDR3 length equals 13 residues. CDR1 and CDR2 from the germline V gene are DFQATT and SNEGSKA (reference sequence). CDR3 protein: CSAGGGTNEKLFF. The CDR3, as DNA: TGCAGTGCTGGGGGGGGGACTAATGAAAAACTGTTTTTT.

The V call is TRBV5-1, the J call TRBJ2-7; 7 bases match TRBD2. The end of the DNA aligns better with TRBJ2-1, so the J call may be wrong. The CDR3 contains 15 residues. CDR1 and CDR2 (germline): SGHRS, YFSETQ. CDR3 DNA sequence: TGCGCCAGCAGCTTGGCCAGCGGGGTATACAATGAGCAGTTCTTC. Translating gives CASSLASGVYNEQFF.